The rows below give T cell receptor beta chains drawn from one sample of a study of blood T cell repertoires in COVID-19. Sequenced by immunoSEQ multiplex PCR; TCRdb stores in-frame clones only, minus some. The top ten hold approximately 6.4% of the sample, which has tens of thousands of clones, around 88% seen once. Sequencing used peripheral blood. The receptors were gathered from a woman aged 70-85 years with acute or convalescent COVID-19. Each CDR3 is given with its conserved first and last residue. A D gene is named only where the DNA matches it firmly. Expanded clones get a size class; other rows say once, few or many, or leave the size out.

TRBV9	TRBJ1-4	TRBD1	.	TGTGCCAGCAGCGTAAGGGGGACAGCTAATGAAAAACTGTTTTTT	CASSVRGTANEKLFF
TRBV7-3	TRBJ2-2	.	once	TGTGCCAGCAGCTTAAACACCCTCGCGAACACCGGGGAGCTGTTTTTT	CASSLNTLANTGELFF
TRBV28	TRBJ2-1	.	.	TGTGCCAGCAGTTTGGGCGGGGGCCACTACAATGAGCAGTTCTTC	CASSLGGGHYNEQFF
TRBV7-2	TRBJ1-2	TRBD1	.	TGTGCCAGCAGCCTGACAGGGGGCACTACTACTAACTATGGCTACACCTTC	CASSLTGGTTTNYGYTF
TRBV28	TRBJ1-3	TRBD1	.	TGTGCCAGCACCGACCCCACAGGGGCTGGAAACACCATATATTTT	CASTDPTGAGNTIYF
TRBV18	TRBJ1-1	.	.	TGTGCCAGCTCACCCTCAGGGGATGAAGCTTTCTTT	CASSPSGDEAFF
TRBV6-4	TRBJ2-2	.	.	TGTGCCAGCAGTGTGAACCCCGGGGGCACCGGGGAGCTGTTTTTT	CASSVNPGGTGELFF
TRBV2	TRBJ2-1	TRBD2	once	TGTGCCAGCAGTGAATCGGGACTAGGGGACAATGAGCAGTTCTTC	CASSESGLGDNEQFF
TRBV3-1/TRBV3-2	TRBJ2-2	.	.	TGTGCCAGCAGCGCCCGGGACAAAAACACCGGGGAGCTGTTTTTT	CASSARDKNTGELFF
TRBV7-8	TRBJ2-1	.	.	TGTGCCAGCAGCTCCAGGGGTGGGTACAATGAGCAGTTCTTC	CASSSRGGYNEQFF
TRBV19	TRBJ1-6	.	few	TGTGCCAGTCAAGGGGCAGGGAGGGGTAATTCACCCCTCCACTTT	CASQGAGRGNSPLHF
TRBV5-1	TRBJ2-6	.	once	TGCGCCAGCAAGCTAGACAGAGCGAGCTCTGGGGCCAACGTCCTGACTTTC	CASKLDRASSGANVLTF
TRBV5-6	TRBJ1-2	.	.	TGTGCCAGCAGCTTGGGGCAGGACTATGGCTACACCTTC	CASSLGQDYGYTF
TRBV25-1	TRBJ2-1	TRBD2	.	TGTGCTTCGACGGGACTAGCTGAGCAGTTCTTC	CASTGLAEQFF